This paragraph covers one T cell receptor (beta chain) sequence. Its recognized antigen is unknown. There are no base qualities to consult, and no much larger clone falls within one base. The CDR3, cysteine through phenylalanine, is 16 amino acids long. The retained sequence is limited to the CDR3, 48 bases, with the frame set at the first base. V is shortened by 0 bases, J by 7 bases, and the region joining them spans 16 bases. Looking up the germline V gene yields CDR1 SGHRS and CDR2 YFSETQ. The CDR3 regions of human TCRbeta chains were analyzed by immunosequencing. The authors processed their data as follows. TCRs in the repertoires were matched against a reference library of SARS-CoV-2-specific TCRs that had been generated with the MIRA antigen-specificity platform. Breadth was defined as the fraction of unique TCRs that were SARS-CoV-2-associated, and depth was defined as the fraction of total T cells that were SARS-CoV-2-associated. Using the MIRA data, each spike-specific TCR was mapped to the spike region that the TCR reacts to and placed in a CD4 or CD8 class. Log10-transformed breadth and depth values were compared by one-way ANOVA with Sidak's multiple comparisons tests. Imported from immuneACCESS, the table was reduced by TCRdb to in-frame sequences with V and J called. These copies leave out some clones; in studies compared against another copy, an unresolved V gene accounts for under half, and the cause of the remainder is not known. Clone size and V and J calls were adopted from that table, with D and trimming inferred from the DNA. This sample has about 85,000 clones in its table, and about nine tenths of those were observed once. The top ten constitute about 2.9% of the sample.

The data were obtained in a study of T cell responses to AZD1222 COVID-19 vaccine (dated by TCRdb to 2020 to 2023). With regard to the full study: AZD1222 recipients with second doses at about 4 weeks or about 12 weeks were pooled, because spike-specific TCR depth and breadth did not differ between schedules. A total of approximately 240 trial participants underwent TCR sequencing, of whom around 210 had received two doses of AZD1222 and around 25 had received two doses of the MenACWY control vaccine. Trial participants were enrolled into age subgroups of 18-55, 56-69 and 70-plus years, which contained about 150, 28 and 57 TCR-sequenced participants, respectively.

Paper-wide results and their limitations: The vaccine-associated CD4 TCRs covered the entire spike protein, and the dominant responses fell in regions 160-218 and 743-854. Because no day 14 peak-response samples were available, repertoires were characterized only after the peak T cell response. Most participants were white British and females outnumbered males, and the authors suggested that clonal diversity may have been underestimated. After two AZD1222 doses, both the breadth and the depth of spike-specific TCRs were significantly higher than at day 0 and than in MenACWY recipients. In the small 56-69-year group, the increase in depth fell short of significance, most likely because of low power. Conclusions about previously exposed vaccinees were limited because only six AZD1222 recipients were SARS-CoV-2 seropositive at baseline. Reportedly, almost half of the unique spike-specific TCRs recognized epitopes lying outside the regions that are mutated in the B.1.351 and B.1.1.7 variants.

The sample's time point label, decoded: baseline before first vaccination. The vaccinee samples were drawn from two UK trials, COV001 and COV002, one of which was a single-blind randomized controlled phase 2/3 trial testing AZD1222 (ChAdOx1 nCoV-19) in healthy adults. For TCRbeta chain sequencing, PBMC samples were collected from trial participants at day 0 and at day 28 after the second dose. Sequences were derived from peripheral blood, sampled on day 0 of AZD1222 vaccination. The TCR originated in an adult in good health. This sequence uses TRBV5-1 and TRBJ1-4, with the D gene not confidently named. CDR3 region: CASSLVGQASIEKLFF. The nucleotide sequence reads as follows: TGCGCCAGCAGCTTGGTAGGCCAGGCTTCTATTGAAAAACTGTTTTTT.